These 11 T cell receptor beta chains share one sample of origin, sequenced in a study of CD8 T cells in ankylosing spondylitis. TCRdb re-called the 5' RACE reads with MiXCR, one entry per CDR3 protein. Of fewer than 200,000 distinct CDR3 sequences listed, approximately 20% were seen once; the top ten hold 7.8%. The sequenced sample consisted of blood, either unsorted or a sorted T cell fraction (not recorded which). The source of these receptors is a male donor with ankylosing spondylitis or in good health (not recorded which).

The chain couples TRBV28 to TRBJ2-1; D perhaps matches TRBD2 (6 bases). Trimming pared 2 bases from V and 6 bases from J, leaving 23 bases between. The germline V gene encodes CDR1 MDHEN and CDR2 SYDVKM. The CDR3 totals 18 residues. The CDR3 DNA reads TGTGCCAGCAGTTTAAGCTGGCATAGCGGCAAAACCGGCAATGAGCAGTTCTTC. It translates to CASSLSWHSGKTGNEQFF.

The table lists this clonotype with many counts. CDR3 coding DNA: TGCGCCAGCAGCCAAGACGACTCTCGTCCATCTGGACGGGGGGAGACCCAGTACTTC. Protein: CASSQDDSRPSGRGETQYF. V and J are TRBV4-1 and TRBJ2-5, with D possibly being TRBD2 (6 bases). V was shortened by 0 bases and J by 5 bases, with 25 bases between the two germline ends. CDR1 and CDR2 from the germline V gene are MGHRA and YSYEKL. This CDR3 contains 19 residues.

The chain joins TRBV6-5 to TRBJ2-7; D might be TRBD1 (5 bases). The V and J ends lost 7 bases and 2 bases respectively, with 12 bases between them. This CDR3 region has 13 residues. Germline-derived CDR1 and CDR2 are MNHEY and SVGAGI. The CDR3 DNA reads TGTGCCAGCACGATAGGGGTCACCTACGAGCAGTACTTC. Encoded protein: CASTIGVTYEQYF.

J is TRBJ1-1 and V is TRBV5-5; D remains unclear. The V end was cut by 0 bases, the J end by 6 bases, with 9 bases between. Germline lookup yields CDR1 SGHKS and CDR2 YYEKEE (reference sequence). This CDR3 is 13 amino acids long. The CDR3, as DNA: TGTGCCAGCAGCTTGGTTGCGGGCGCTGAAGCTTTCTTT. Protein sequence: CASSLVAGAEAFF.

This clonotype was seen ten or more times. This chain uses TRBV28 with TRBJ2-7, with TRBD1 as a possible D gene (5 bases). Looked up from germline, CDR1 is MDHEN and CDR2 is SYDVKM. The CDR3 has 14 residues. Trimming left V 1 base short and J 2 bases short, with 9 bases between. The CDR3 sequence is CASSLFQGTYEQYF. CDR3 nucleotides: TGTGCCAGCAGTTTATTCCAGGGAACCTACGAGCAGTACTTC. The full variable domain, completed using reference TRBV28 and TRBJ2-7, is DVKVTQSSRYLVKRTGEKVFLECVQDMDHENMFWYRQDPGLGLRLIYFSYDVKMKEKGDIPEGYSVSREKKERFSLILESASTNQTSMYLCASSLFQGTYEQYFGPGTRLTVT.

The chain links TRBV7-2 to TRBJ1-1; D is possibly TRBD1 (6 bases). This CDR3 is 16 amino acids long. Germline V lookup: CDR1 SGHTA, CDR2 FQGNSA. The V end was cut by 5 bases, the J end by 1 base, with 17 bases between. The CDR3 here is CASSQGGPTGNTEAFF. The CDR3 coding sequence is TGTGCCAGCAGCCAAGGGGGGCCGACAGGGAACACTGAAGCTTTCTTT. The full variable domain, in which reference TRBV7-2 and TRBJ1-1 provide the parts outside the CDR3, is GAGVSQSPSNKVTEKGKDVELRCDPISGHTALYWYRQSLGQGLEFLIYFQGNSAPDKSGLPSDRFSAERTGGSVSTLTIQRTQQEDSAVYLCASSQGGPTGNTEAFFGQGTRLTVV.

This rearrangement joins TRBV20-1 to TRBJ2-3, with 8 bases matching TRBD2. This CDR3 is built from 14 residues. V gave up 3 bases and J gave up 5 bases; unmatched junction bases: 7. CDR1 and CDR2 from the germline V gene are DFQATT and SNEGSKA (reference sequence). The CDR3 spells CSASRLARGDTQYF. CDR3 in DNA: TGCAGTGCTAGTAGACTAGCGAGGGGAGATACGCAGTATTTT.

There are many counts of this clonotype. The CDR3 nucleotides are TGCAGTGCTGACGTCGGGTTGTCTGGGGCCAACGTCCTGACTTTC. This translates into CSADVGLSGANVLTF. This chain joins TRBV20-1 and TRBJ2-6, with D unclear. The ends were cut back, 5 bases at V and 1 base at J, with 12 bases in the middle. Looked up from germline, CDR1 is DFQATT and CDR2 is SNEGSKA (reference sequence). CDR3 length: 15 residues.

This chain uses TRBV5-1 with TRBJ2-7, with TRBD1 as a possible D gene (6 bases). V was cut by 3 bases and J by 0 bases, with 13 bases left in between. Germline CDR1 is SGHRS and CDR2 is YFSETQ. The length of the CDR3 is 15 residues. DNA for the CDR3: TGCGCCAGCAGCTCAGACAGGACTCTCTCCTACGAGCAGTACTTC. It is translated as CASSSDRTLSYEQYF.

This chain connects TRBV5-5 to TRBJ1-1; unclear D gene. CDR3 length: 13 amino acids. Germline values: CDR1 SGHKS, CDR2 YYEKEE (reference sequence). The ends were cut back, 1 base at V and 6 bases at J, with 10 bases in the middle. The CDR3 sequence is CASSLLGGAEAFF. The CDR3 nucleotides read TGTGCCAGCAGCTTGTTGGGTGGGGCTGAAGCTTTCTTT. Variable domain in full (rest from reference TRBV5-5 and TRBJ1-1): DAGVTQSPTHLIKTRGQQVTLRCSPISGHKSVSWYQQVLGQGPQFIFQYYEKEERGRGNFPDRFSARQFPNYSSELNVNALLLGDSALYLCASSLLGGAEAFFGQGTRLTVV.

This chain connects TRBV7-9 to TRBJ2-5; tentative D call: TRBD2 (6 bases). CDR1 SEHNR and CDR2 FQNEAQ come from the germline V gene (reference sequence). The CDR3 has 14 residues. The V end was cut by 5 bases, the J end by 7 bases, with 17 bases between. In DNA form, the CDR3 reads TGTGCCAGCAGCCCGCCCCGGGAGAAGGTGACCCAGTACTTC. This gives the protein CASSPPREKVTQYF.